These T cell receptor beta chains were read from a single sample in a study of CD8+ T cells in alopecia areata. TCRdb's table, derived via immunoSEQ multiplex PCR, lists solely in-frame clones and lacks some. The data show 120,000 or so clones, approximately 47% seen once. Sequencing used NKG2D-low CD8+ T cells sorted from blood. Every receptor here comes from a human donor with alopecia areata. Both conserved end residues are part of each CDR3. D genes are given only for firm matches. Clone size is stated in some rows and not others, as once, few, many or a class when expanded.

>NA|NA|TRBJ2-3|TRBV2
CARGGYSDTQYF
TGTGCCAGAGGGGGGTATAGCGATACGCAGTATTTT
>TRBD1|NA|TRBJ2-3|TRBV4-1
CASSTYRGLDTQYF
TGCGCCAGCAGCACCTATAGGGGGCTGGATACGCAGTATTTT
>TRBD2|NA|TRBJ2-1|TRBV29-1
CSVWGLATGEQFF
TGCAGCGTCTGGGGACTAGCTACGGGTGAGCAGTTCTTC
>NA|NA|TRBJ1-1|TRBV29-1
CSAVTNTEAFF
TGCAGCGCCGTCACGAACACTGAAGCTTTCTTT
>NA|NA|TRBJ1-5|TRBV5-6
CASSNPTANQPQHF
TGTGCCAGCAGTAACCCGACAGCCAATCAGCCCCAGCATTTT
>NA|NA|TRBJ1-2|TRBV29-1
CSVVFSTGSDYGYTF
TGCAGCGTTGTCTTCTCAACAGGGTCGGACTATGGCTACACCTTC
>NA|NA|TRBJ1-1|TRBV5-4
CASSHGGTNTEAFF
TGTGCCAGCAGCCACGGCGGGACGAACACTGAAGCTTTCTTT
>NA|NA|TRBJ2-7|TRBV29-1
CSVVGGIYEQYF
TGCAGCGTGGTGGGGGGAATCTACGAGCAGTACTTC
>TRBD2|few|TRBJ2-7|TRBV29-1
CSVEGTPAGGYEQYF
TGCAGCGTTGAAGGCACCCCCGCGGGGGGCTACGAGCAGTACTTC
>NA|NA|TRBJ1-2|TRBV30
CAWSPLGHRGYTF
TGTGCCTGGAGTCCCTTGGGTCACCGCGGCTACACCTTC
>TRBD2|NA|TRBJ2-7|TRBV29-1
CSVEEAGHSYEQYF
TGCAGCGTTGAAGAAGCGGGGCACTCCTACGAGCAGTACTTC
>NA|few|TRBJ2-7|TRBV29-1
CSVRSSSYEQYF
TGCAGCGTAAGGTCCAGCTCCTACGAGCAGTACTTC
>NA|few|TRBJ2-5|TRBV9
CASSVTSGKETQYF
TGTGCCAGCAGCGTAACCAGCGGAAAAGAGACCCAGTACTTC
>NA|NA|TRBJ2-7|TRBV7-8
CASSFSNYEQYF
TGTGCCAGCAGCTTTTCCAACTACGAGCAGTACTTC
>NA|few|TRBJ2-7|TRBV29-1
CSVEVEQPYEQYF
TGCAGCGTTGAGGTTGAACAGCCCTACGAGCAGTACTTC
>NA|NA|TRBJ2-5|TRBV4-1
CASSQEGRTQETQYF
TGCGCCAGCAGCCAAGAAGGGAGAACCCAAGAGACCCAGTACTTC
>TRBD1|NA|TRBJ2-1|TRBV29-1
CSVGQGDYNEQFF
TGCAGCGTCGGACAGGGGGACTACAATGAGCAGTTCTTC
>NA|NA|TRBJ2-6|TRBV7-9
CASSSPVGANVLTF
TGTGCCAGCAGCTCCCCTGTTGGGGCCAACGTCCTGACTTTC
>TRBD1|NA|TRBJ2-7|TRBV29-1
CSFLTGQGLEQYF
TGCAGCTTTCTGACAGGGCAGGGGCTCGAGCAGTACTTC
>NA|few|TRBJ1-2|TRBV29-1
CSVEGGYTF
TGCAGCGTTGAAGGCGGCTACACCTTC
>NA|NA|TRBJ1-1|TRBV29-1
CSGGTYFRDTEAFF
TGCAGCGGCGGGACTTATTTTAGAGACACTGAAGCTTTCTTT
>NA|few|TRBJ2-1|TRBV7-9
CASSLTRTSYNEQFF
TGTGCCAGCAGCTTGACCAGAACCTCTTACAATGAGCAGTTCTTC
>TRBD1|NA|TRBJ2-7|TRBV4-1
CASSLSRGTDEQYF
TGCGCCAGCAGCCTTTCTCGTGGGACAGATGAGCAGTACTTC
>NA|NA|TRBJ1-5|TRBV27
CASSTLGGGQPQHF
TGTGCCAGCAGTACCCTGGGGGGGGGACAGCCCCAGCATTTT
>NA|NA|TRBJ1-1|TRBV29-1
CSVDGGNTEAFF
TGCAGCGTTGATGGGGGCAACACTGAAGCTTTCTTT
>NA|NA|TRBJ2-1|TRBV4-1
CASSQGGMDEQFF
TGCGCCAGCAGCCAGGGCGGGATGGATGAGCAGTTCTTC
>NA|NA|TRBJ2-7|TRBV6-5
CASSYLLAQTYEQYF
TGTGCCAGCAGTTACCTCCTAGCGCAGACCTACGAGCAGTACTTC
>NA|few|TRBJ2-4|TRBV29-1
CSVAPGEDIQYF
TGCAGCGTTGCCCCCGGGGAGGACATTCAGTACTTC
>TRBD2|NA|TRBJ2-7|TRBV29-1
CSVEDQRSGAYEQYF
TGCAGCGTTGAAGATCAACGGAGCGGGGCCTACGAGCAGTACTTC
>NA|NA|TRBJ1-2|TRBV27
CASTGGFGYGYTF
TGTGCCAGCACGGGCGGGTTCGGCTATGGCTACACCTTC
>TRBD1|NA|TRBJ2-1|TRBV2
CASSKGQGGDNEQFF
TGTGCCAGCAGTAAGGGACAGGGAGGCGACAATGAGCAGTTCTTC
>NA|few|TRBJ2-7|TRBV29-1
CSVEESEQYF
TGCAGCGTTGAAGAGAGCGAGCAGTACTTC
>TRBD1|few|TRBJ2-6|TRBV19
CASSINRQGPRGANVLTF
TGTGCCAGTAGTATAAATCGACAGGGCCCTCGGGGGGCCAACGTCCTGACTTTC
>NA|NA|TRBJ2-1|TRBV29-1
CSVGPAGPSEHEQFF
TGCAGCGTCGGGCCTGCGGGGCCTAGCGAGCATGAGCAGTTCTTC
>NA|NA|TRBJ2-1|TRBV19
CASRVGGNEQFF
TGTGCCAGTAGGGTAGGGGGAAATGAGCAGTTCTTC
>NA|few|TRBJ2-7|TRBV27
CASSPREASYEQYF
TGTGCCAGCAGCCCTAGGGAGGCCTCCTACGAGCAGTACTTC
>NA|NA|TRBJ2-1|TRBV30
CAWSVRAYNEQFF
TGTGCCTGGAGTGTGCGTGCCTACAATGAGCAGTTCTTC
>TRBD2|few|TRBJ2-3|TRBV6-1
CASSRLAGEKDTQYF
TGTGCCAGCAGCCGACTAGCGGGAGAAAAAGATACGCAGTATTTT
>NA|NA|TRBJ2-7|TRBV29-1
CSGRWGHEQYF
TGCAGCGGGCGTTGGGGCCACGAGCAGTACTTC
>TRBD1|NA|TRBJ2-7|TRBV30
CAWSVGTVYEQYF
TGTGCCTGGAGTGTTGGGACAGTCTACGAGCAGTACTTC
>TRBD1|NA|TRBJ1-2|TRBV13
CASSTGQGAANYGYTF
TGTGCCAGCAGCACGGGACAGGGGGCCGCTAACTATGGCTACACCTTC